This entry is about one TCR beta chain. The germline V and J ends were trimmed by 3 bases and 3 bases, with 22 bases remaining between them. The CDR3 length is 17 residues. Germline values: CDR1 SGHTS, CDR2 YDEGEE. This sample is drawn from a study of blood T cell repertoires in COVID-19. The authors' processing: Reference gene primer amplification gave estimated nucleated cell counts. Repertoires were generated with immunoSEQ multiplex PCR, while TCRdb's copy carries only in-frame clones and drops some. V, J and clone size were drawn from that table, and D and trimming were deduced from the DNA. The sample comprises about 64,000 clones, 65% to 90% of which are singletons, and 3.2% rests with the top ten.

J is TRBJ2-7 and V is TRBV5-8, with D possibly being TRBD1 (6 bases). The clonotype was recovered from a man aged 50 to 60 with active COVID-19. Sequenced sample: peripheral blood. The DNA for the CDR3 is TGTGCCAGCAGCTCCGGCGTGGGGGCCCACCCGAGCTACGAGCAGTACTTC. It codes for CASSSGVGAHPSYEQYF.